A single sample gave rise to the 30 T cell receptor beta chains below, sequenced in a study of cytomegalovirus exposure and HLA in healthy donors. Researchers ran the PCR with 60 Vbeta and 13 Jbeta primers. Using immunoSEQ multiplex PCR, the repertoire was profiled, and TCRdb retains in-frame clones only, with some absent. The top ten clones hold approximately 0.83% of a sample with fewer than 100,000 clones, approximately 78% of them seen once. Sequencing was performed on PBMCs. The receptors stem from a woman aged 60-70 years in good health and CMV-seronegative.

J is TRBJ1-5 and V is TRBV28, with unresolved D. CDR3 length: 14 residues. Germline V gene sequence: CDR1 MDHEN, CDR2 SYDVKM. Trimming took off 3 bases at V and 5 bases at J, with 11 bases between the two ends. The DNA for the CDR3 is TGTGCCAGCAGTTTCACAGATTTATATCAGCCCCAGCATTTT. Translating it yields CASSFTDLYQPQHF.

The chain recombines TRBV5-1 with TRBJ2-3; the match to TRBD2 covers 9 bases. Germline values: CDR1 SGHRS, CDR2 YFSETQ. The V segment lost 3 bases and the J segment 3 bases; nucleotides outside the gene matches: 5. CDR3 size: 15 residues. Here the CDR3 DNA reads TGCGCCAGCAGCTCGGAGGCGGGGGGGACAGATACGCAGTATTTT. Translation: CASSSEAGGTDTQYF.

This clone appeared once. The chain is built from TRBV9 and TRBJ1-1, with D maybe TRBD1 (6 bases). CDR3 length equals 13 residues. Germline V lookup: CDR1 SGDLS, CDR2 YYNGEE. V gave up 4 bases and J gave up 4 bases, with 11 bases separating them. In DNA, the CDR3 is TGTGCCAGCAGCCAGACAGGTTTCACTGAAGCTTTCTTT. It specifies CASSQTGFTEAFF. The full variable domain, in which reference TRBV9 and TRBJ1-1 provide the parts outside the CDR3, is DSGVTQTPKHLITATGQRVTLRCSPRSGDLSVYWYQQSLDQGLQFLIQYYNGEERAKGNILERFSAQQFPDLHSELNLSSLELGDSALYFCASSQTGFTEAFFGQGTRLTVV.

The chain combines TRBV14 with TRBJ2-1; 7 positions match TRBD1. Trimming removed 5 bases from V and 1 base from J; junction bases left unmatched: 2. The CDR3 has 14 residues. The germline V gene encodes CDR1 SGHDN and CDR2 FVKESK. The CDR3 DNA is TGTGCCAGCAGCTGGGACAGTTCCTACAATGAGCAGTTCTTC. Its translation: CASSWDSSYNEQFF.

V gene TRBV23-1 combines with J gene TRBJ2-3; 7 nucleotides agree with TRBD2. TRBV23-1 is an ORF, with its function uncertain. The ends lost 0 bases at V and 3 bases at J; junction bases unmatched: 6. The CDR3 is made up of 16 amino acids. CDR3 sequence: CASSQSVSGGTDTQYF. DNA for the CDR3: TGCGCCAGCAGTCAATCAGTCTCGGGAGGTACAGATACGCAGTATTTT.

The CDR3 here is CAPLPQGETQYF. The CDR3 bases are TGTGCACCCCTCCCCCAGGGAGAGACCCAGTACTTC. The rearrangement links TRBV12-1 to TRBJ2-5; the table calls TRBD1, which could not be checked here. TRBV12-1 is designated a pseudogene. The CDR3 is 12 amino acids.

The V call is TRBV5-1, the J call TRBJ2-1; tentatively, D is TRBD1 (6 bases). The germline V gene encodes CDR1 SGHRS and CDR2 YFSETQ. The CDR3 is 16 amino acids. Trimming took off 0 bases at V and 6 bases at J, with 16 bases between the two ends. In DNA form, the CDR3 reads TGCGCCAGCAGCTTGGCAGGGGCCCACATTGGCAATGAGCAGTTCTTC. Amino acids: CASSLAGAHIGNEQFF.

The chain uses TRBV19 and TRBJ1-5, with TRBD1 matching 7 bases. Germline values: CDR1 LNHDA, CDR2 SQIVND (reference sequence). J lost 7 bases, V lost 2 bases, and 2 bases had no gene match. The CDR3 spans 13 residues. The chain's CDR3 is CASSITGDQPQHF. As DNA, the CDR3 is TGTGCCAGTAGTATAACAGGGGACCAGCCCCAGCATTTT.

This clone appeared a single time. The chain joins TRBV6-4 to TRBJ2-1; D gene unclear. In germline, CDR1 is MRHNA, CDR2 SNTAGT. The CDR3 covers 16 residues. Trimming took off 4 bases at V and 6 bases at J, with 19 bases between the two ends. CDR3 nucleotide sequence: TGTGCCAGCAGTGTATTGTTCGGTCAGGTCTCCAATGAGCAGTTCTTC. Translated, it gives CASSVLFGQVSNEQFF.

The chain uses TRBV28 and TRBJ1-5; D may be TRBD1 (5 bases). Germline loops: CDR1 MDHEN, CDR2 SYDVKM. Trimming pared 5 bases from V and 3 bases from J, leaving 11 bases between. The CDR3 length is 14 residues. For the CDR3, the DNA is TGTGCCAGCAGTAGGACAATTTTCAATCAGCCCCAGCATTTT. Translated: CASSRTIFNQPQHF.

The chain combines TRBV28 with TRBJ2-7, with TRBD2 matching over 8 bases. The J segment lost 3 bases and the V segment lost 2 bases, leaving 6 bases of the junction unmatched. Germline values: CDR1 MDHEN, CDR2 SYDVKM. The CDR3 runs to 15 residues. The CDR3: CASSLRAGVIYEQYF. DNA of the CDR3: TGTGCCAGCAGTTTAAGAGCGGGAGTGATCTACGAGCAGTACTTC.

CDR3 DNA sequence: TGTGCCAGCAGCCGGGACAGGGGGCGGGCTCAGCCCCAGCATTTT. Encoded protein: CASSRDRGRAQPQHF. V usage is TRBV5-4 and J usage is TRBJ1-5; 12 bases align to TRBD1. The V gene end was trimmed by 4 bases and the J gene end by 6 bases; junction bases not matched to a gene: 5. The CDR3 totals 15 residues. The V gene's germline CDR1 is SGHNT and CDR2 YYREEE (reference sequence).

This clone came up a few times. The genes are TRBV4-3 and TRBJ1-1; 8 nucleotides align to TRBD1. Germline V gene lookup returns CDR1 LGHNA and CDR2 YSLEER. The CDR3 covers 12 residues. V lost 7 bases, J lost 11 bases, and 9 bases stayed unmatched. As DNA, the CDR3 is TGCGCCAGCACCATTGACAGGGGACGGGCTTTCTTT. This translates into CASTIDRGRAFF.

This clone was counted between two and nine times. The V gene is TRBV4-1, the J gene TRBJ2-3, with TRBD1 identical over 12 bases. V was pared by 0 bases and J by 7 bases, with 11 bases of the junction left unmatched. The CDR3 covers 18 residues. The germline CDR1 and CDR2 sequences are MGHRA and YSYEKL. CDR3 sequence reads: CASSQDEGGTGGRNTQYF. In nucleotides, the CDR3 is TGCGCCAGCAGCCAAGATGAAGGCGGGACAGGGGGCCGGAATACGCAGTATTTT.

The chain links TRBV28 to TRBJ2-2, with D perhaps TRBD2 (5 bases). Germline CDR1 reads MDHEN; CDR2 reads SYDVKM. This CDR3 has 16 amino acids. Trimming left V 3 bases short and J 7 bases short, with 18 bases between. CDR3 in DNA: TGTGCCAGCAGTTTTGAGAGGGCCCTGGCGATCGGGGAGCTGTTTTTT. Its translation is CASSFERALAIGELFF.

The CDR3 sequence is CASSFSRGTEAFF. Here the CDR3 DNA reads TGTGCCAGCAGTTTTTCCCGAGGCACTGAAGCTTTCTTT. This chain uses TRBV28 with TRBJ1-1; no definite D call. The CDR3 runs to 13 residues. Germline V gene sequence: CDR1 MDHEN, CDR2 SYDVKM. Trimming left V 3 bases short and J 4 bases short, with 9 bases between.

This clone was seen more than once but under ten times. This rearrangement joins TRBV5-1 to TRBJ2-5, with D hard to call. CDR3 size: 18 residues. Germline V gives CDR1 SGHRS, CDR2 YFSETQ. V was clipped by 4 bases and J by 3 bases, with 25 bases between them. CDR3 sequence reads: CASSHRSVGIPQKETQYF. The CDR3 DNA sequence: TGCGCCAGCAGCCACCGGAGCGTCGGAATTCCCCAAAAAGAGACCCAGTACTTC.

The chain couples TRBV6-5 to TRBJ2-7; D unclear. Germline V gives CDR1 MNHEY, CDR2 SVGAGI. The CDR3 has 13 residues. The V end lost 0 bases, the J end lost 2 bases, and 5 bases lay between the germline ends. CDR3 nucleotides: TGTGCCAGCAGTTACTCGAGAGCCTACGAGCAGTACTTC. It is translated as CASSYSRAYEQYF.

The V and J genes are TRBV5-4 and TRBJ2-7; the D gene is possibly TRBD1 (6 bases). The CDR3 sequence is 16 residues long. V lost 2 bases to trimming and J lost 5 bases, with 20 bases between them. Germline V CDR1 and CDR2: SGHNT, YYREEE (reference sequence). The CDR3 spells CASSFTIYTGTHEQYF. The CDR3 bases are TGTGCCAGCAGCTTTACAATTTACACCGGGACACACGAGCAGTACTTC.

This rearrangement joins TRBV6-6 to TRBJ2-3, with TRBD2 matching over 7 bases. Trimming removed 5 bases from V and 3 bases from J; junction bases left unmatched: 2. The CDR3 is 13 amino acids. Germline V CDR1 and CDR2: MNHNY, SVGAGI (reference sequence). In DNA, the CDR3 is TGTGCCAGCAGTAGCGGGAATACAGATACGCAGTATTTT. Protein: CASSSGNTDTQYF.

This clone was recorded only once. The genes are TRBV7-9 and TRBJ1-1; 8 nucleotides line up with TRBD1. The germline CDR1 and CDR2 sequences are SEHNR and FQNEAQ (reference sequence). This CDR3 is 15 amino acids long. V shed 7 bases and J 1 base; nucleotides not matched to a gene: 8. The DNA of the CDR3 is TGTGCCAGCACTAACTTTGGGACAGGGAACACTGAAGCTTTCTTT. It encodes CASTNFGTGNTEAFF.

This sequence joins TRBV6-1 and TRBJ1-1, with 9 bases identical to TRBD1. Germline V gene sequence: CDR1 MNHNS, CDR2 SASEGT. V trimming: 4 bases; J trimming: 4 bases; junction bases outside the gene matches: 10. This CDR3 is built from 16 residues. CDR3 coding DNA: TGTGCCAGCAGTGGCAACACAGGGGGCGCGGGCACTGAAGCTTTCTTT. It encodes CASSGNTGGAGTEAFF.

CDR3 residues: CASRAGTRSSYEQYF. Written as DNA, the CDR3 is TGTGCCAGCAGGGCCGGGACAAGGAGCTCCTACGAGCAGTACTTC. This chain links TRBV2 with TRBJ2-7; the D gene is possibly TRBD1 (6 bases). The V and J ends lost 6 bases and 0 bases respectively, with 15 bases between them. The germline CDR1 and CDR2 sequences are SNHLY and FYNNEI. The CDR3 has 15 residues.

This chain connects TRBV19 to TRBJ2-7; 8 bases map to TRBD2. Germline lookup yields CDR1 LNHDA and CDR2 SQIVND (reference sequence). This CDR3 comprises 14 residues. V lost 4 bases, J lost 0 bases, and 2 bases stayed unmatched. CDR3 nucleotide sequence: TGTGCCAGTAGTAGACTAGCGAGCTCCTACGAGCAGTACTTC. Translation gives CASSRLASSYEQYF.

CDR3 nucleotides: TGTGCCAGCAGTTACTCTTCGGGGTACTATGGCTACACCTTC. Translating it yields CASSYSSGYYGYTF. V gene TRBV6-5 combines with J gene TRBJ1-2; D not certain. This CDR3 is built from 14 residues. The germline V gene encodes CDR1 MNHEY and CDR2 SVGAGI. Trimming removed 0 bases at V and 3 bases at J, with 8 bases between.

The chain carries TRBV7-2 and TRBJ2-1; the D is unclear. This CDR3 has 14 amino acids. CDR1 is SGHTA, CDR2 FQGNSA, per germline. The germline V and J ends were trimmed by 2 bases and 5 bases, with 10 bases remaining between them. CDR3 amino acids: CASSLNRGDNEQFF. CDR3 DNA sequence: TGTGCCAGCAGCTTAAACCGCGGAGACAATGAGCAGTTCTTC.

The sample holds one count of this clone. The V call is TRBV28, the J call TRBJ1-5; TRBD1 matches 11 bases. Germline V gives CDR1 MDHEN, CDR2 SYDVKM. The V segment lost 6 bases and the J segment 2 bases; nucleotides outside the gene matches: 12. The CDR3 is 18 amino acids. CDR3 amino acids: CASSLLPGQGDGNQPQHF. CDR3 DNA sequence: TGTGCCAGCAGCCTTCTTCCGGGACAGGGGGATGGCAATCAGCCCCAGCATTTT.

Worth noting for this clone: This specimen includes other DNA sequences encoding the same CDR3. V and J are TRBV28 and TRBJ2-3, with 9 bases identical to TRBD2. The germline V gene encodes CDR1 MDHEN and CDR2 SYDVKM. The CDR3 spans 14 residues. The J segment lost 3 bases and the V segment lost 2 bases, leaving 0 bases of the junction unmatched. CDR3 amino acids: CASSLAGGTDTQYF. CDR3 sequence (DNA): TGTGCCAGCAGTTTAGCGGGGGGGACAGATACGCAGTATTTT.

V usage is TRBV30 and J usage is TRBJ2-7, with a tentative D call TRBD2 (5 bases). CDR1 GTSNPN and CDR2 SVGIG come from the germline V gene (reference sequence). V lost 3 bases and J lost 5, with 11 bases in between. This CDR3 is built from 12 residues. This CDR3 reads CAWSRGPDEQYF. The DNA for the CDR3 is TGTGCCTGGAGCCGGGGTCCGGACGAGCAGTACTTC.

The rearrangement joins TRBV10-3 to TRBJ2-2; D might be TRBD2 (6 bases). The CDR3 length is 12 residues. In germline, CDR1 is ENHRY, CDR2 SYGVKD. V was clipped by 10 bases and J by 4 bases, with 10 bases between them. The CDR3, as DNA: TGTGCCACGGGGGTTTTCACCGGGGAGCTGTTTTTT. Residues: CATGVFTGELFF.